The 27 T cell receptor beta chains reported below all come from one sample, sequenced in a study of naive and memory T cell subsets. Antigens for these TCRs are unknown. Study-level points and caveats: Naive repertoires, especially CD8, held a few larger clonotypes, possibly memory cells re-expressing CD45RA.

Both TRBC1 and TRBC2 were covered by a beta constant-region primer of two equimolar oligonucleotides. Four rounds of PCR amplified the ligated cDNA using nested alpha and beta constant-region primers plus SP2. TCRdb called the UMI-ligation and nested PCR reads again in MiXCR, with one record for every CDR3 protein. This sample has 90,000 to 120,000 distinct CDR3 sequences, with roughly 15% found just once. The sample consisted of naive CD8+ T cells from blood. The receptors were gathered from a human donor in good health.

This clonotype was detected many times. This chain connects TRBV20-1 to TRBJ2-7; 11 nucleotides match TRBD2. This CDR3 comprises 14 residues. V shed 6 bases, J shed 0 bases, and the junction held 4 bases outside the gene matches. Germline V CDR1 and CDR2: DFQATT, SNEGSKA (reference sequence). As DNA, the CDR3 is TGCAGTGCGACCGGGACTAGCGGCTCCTACGAGCAGTACTTC. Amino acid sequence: CSATGTSGSYEQYF.

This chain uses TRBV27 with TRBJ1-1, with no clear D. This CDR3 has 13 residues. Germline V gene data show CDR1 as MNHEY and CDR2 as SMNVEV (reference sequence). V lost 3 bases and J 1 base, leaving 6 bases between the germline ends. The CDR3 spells CASSFSTNTEAFF. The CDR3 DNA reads TGTGCCAGCAGTTTCTCGACGAACACTGAAGCTTTCTTT.

The DNA of the CDR3 is TGTGCCAGCAGCTCCCAGGGAACTGAAGCTTTCTTT. The encoded protein is CASSSQGTEAFF. The chain uses TRBV13 and TRBJ1-1; D perhaps matches TRBD1 (5 bases). The germline V gene encodes CDR1 PRHDT and CDR2 FYEKMQ (reference sequence). The CDR3 covers 12 residues. Trimming stripped 4 bases from V and 5 bases from J, with 8 bases between.

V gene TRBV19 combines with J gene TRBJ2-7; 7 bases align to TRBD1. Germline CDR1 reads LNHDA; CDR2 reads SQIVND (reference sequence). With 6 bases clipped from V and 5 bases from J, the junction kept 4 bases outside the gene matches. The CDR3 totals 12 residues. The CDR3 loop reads CASSDRADEQYF. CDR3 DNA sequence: TGTGCCAGTAGCGACAGGGCTGACGAGCAGTACTTC.

This CDR3 reads CASSPRTGANTEAFF. The CDR3 DNA reads TGTGCCAGCAGCCCGAGGACAGGAGCGAACACTGAAGCTTTCTTT. V gene TRBV7-2 combines with J gene TRBJ1-1, with 7 positions matching TRBD1. Germline CDR1 SGHTA, CDR2 FQGNSA. Trimming removed 5 bases from V and 1 base from J; junction bases left unmatched: 7. The CDR3 length is 15 residues.

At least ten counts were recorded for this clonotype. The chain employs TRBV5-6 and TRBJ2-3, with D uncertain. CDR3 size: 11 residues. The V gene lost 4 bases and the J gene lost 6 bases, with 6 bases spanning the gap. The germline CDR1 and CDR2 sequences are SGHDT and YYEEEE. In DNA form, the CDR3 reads TGTGCCAGCAGCCAGAATGATACGCAGTATTTT. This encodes CASSQNDTQYF.

CDR3 amino acids: CAWKRGSGANVLTF. The DNA for the CDR3 is TGTGCCTGGAAACGGGGCTCTGGGGCCAACGTCCTGACTTTC. The chain employs TRBV30 and TRBJ2-6; D is perhaps TRBD2 (5 bases). This CDR3 is 14 amino acids long. Germline CDR1 is GTSNPN and CDR2 is SVGIG (reference sequence). V lost 4 bases, J lost 0 bases, and 7 bases lay in between.

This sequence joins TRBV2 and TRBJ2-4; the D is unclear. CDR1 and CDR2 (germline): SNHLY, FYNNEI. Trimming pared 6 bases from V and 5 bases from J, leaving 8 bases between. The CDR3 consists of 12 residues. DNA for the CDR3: TGTGCCAGCAGCCGTTCAGAAAACATTCAGTACTTC. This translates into CASSRSENIQYF.

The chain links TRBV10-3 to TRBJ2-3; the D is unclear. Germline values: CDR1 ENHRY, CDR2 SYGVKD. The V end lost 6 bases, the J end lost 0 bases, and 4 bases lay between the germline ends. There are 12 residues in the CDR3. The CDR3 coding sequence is TGTGCCATCAGCCCTAGCACAGATACGCAGTATTTT. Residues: CAISPSTDTQYF.

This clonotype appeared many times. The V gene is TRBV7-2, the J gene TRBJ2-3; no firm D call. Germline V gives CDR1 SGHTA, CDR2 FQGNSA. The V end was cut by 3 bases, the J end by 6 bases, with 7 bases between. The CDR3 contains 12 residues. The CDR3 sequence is CASSFSGDTQYF. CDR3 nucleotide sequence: TGTGCCAGCAGCTTCTCTGGGGATACGCAGTATTTT.

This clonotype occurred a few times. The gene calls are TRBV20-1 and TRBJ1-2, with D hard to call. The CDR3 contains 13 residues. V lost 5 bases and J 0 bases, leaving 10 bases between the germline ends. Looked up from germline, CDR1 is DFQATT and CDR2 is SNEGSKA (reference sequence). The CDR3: CSAETDSNYGYTF. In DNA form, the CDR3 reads TGCAGTGCTGAAACAGATTCTAACTATGGCTACACCTTC.

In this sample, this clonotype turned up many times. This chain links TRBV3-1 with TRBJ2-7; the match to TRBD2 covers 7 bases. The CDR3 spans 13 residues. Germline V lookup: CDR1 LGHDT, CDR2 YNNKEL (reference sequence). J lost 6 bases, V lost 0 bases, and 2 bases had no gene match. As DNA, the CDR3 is TGTGCCAGCAGCCAAGACGGGGGGAGCGAGCAGTACTTC. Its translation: CASSQDGGSEQYF.

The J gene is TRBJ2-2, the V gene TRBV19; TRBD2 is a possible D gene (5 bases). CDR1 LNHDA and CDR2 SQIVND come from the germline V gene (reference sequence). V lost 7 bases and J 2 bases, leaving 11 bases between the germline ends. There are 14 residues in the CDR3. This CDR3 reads CASIGSLNTGELFF. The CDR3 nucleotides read TGTGCCAGTATTGGGAGCCTCAACACCGGGGAGCTGTTTTTT.

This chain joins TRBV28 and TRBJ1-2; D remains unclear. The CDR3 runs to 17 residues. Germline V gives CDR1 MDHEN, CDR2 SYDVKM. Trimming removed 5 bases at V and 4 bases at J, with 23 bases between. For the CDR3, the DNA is TGTGCCAGCAGTCCACTGAGGACGGGAGAGATGGGCTATGGCTACACCTTC. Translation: CASSPLRTGEMGYGYTF.

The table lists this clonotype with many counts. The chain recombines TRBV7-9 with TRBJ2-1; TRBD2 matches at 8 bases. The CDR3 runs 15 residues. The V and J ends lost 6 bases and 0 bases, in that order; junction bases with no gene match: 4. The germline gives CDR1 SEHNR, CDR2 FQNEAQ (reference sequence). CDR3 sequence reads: CASRSGTSSYNEQFF. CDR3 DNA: TGTGCCAGCAGATCCGGGACTAGCTCCTACAATGAGCAGTTCTTC.

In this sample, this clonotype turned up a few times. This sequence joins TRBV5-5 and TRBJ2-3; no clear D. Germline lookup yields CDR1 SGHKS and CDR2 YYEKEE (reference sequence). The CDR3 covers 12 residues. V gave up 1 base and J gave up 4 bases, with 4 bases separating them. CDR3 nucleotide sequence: TGTGCCAGCAGCTTGTATCCAGATACGCAGTATTTT. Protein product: CASSLYPDTQYF. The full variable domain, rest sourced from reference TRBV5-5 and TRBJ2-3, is DAGVTQSPTHLIKTRGQQVTLRCSPISGHKSVSWYQQVLGQGPQFIFQYYEKEERGRGNFPDRFSARQFPNYSSELNVNALLLGDSALYLCASSLYPDTQYFGPGTRLTVL.

This chain's CDR3 is CASSEWNEQFF. In DNA form, the CDR3 reads TGTGCCAGCAGTGAATGGAATGAGCAGTTCTTC. This rearrangement joins TRBV25-1 to TRBJ2-1, with unresolved D. Germline assignment: CDR1 MGHDK and CDR2 SYGVNS. The CDR3 spans 11 residues. Between the trimmed V and J ends, which lost 1 base and 7 bases, there was a span of 2 bases. The full variable domain, rest sourced from reference TRBV25-1 and TRBJ2-1, is EADIYQTPRYLVIGTGKKITLECSQTMGHDKMYWYQQDPGMELHLIHYSYGVNSTEKGDLSSESTVSRIRTEHFPLTLESARPSHTSQYLCASSEWNEQFFGPGTRLTVL.

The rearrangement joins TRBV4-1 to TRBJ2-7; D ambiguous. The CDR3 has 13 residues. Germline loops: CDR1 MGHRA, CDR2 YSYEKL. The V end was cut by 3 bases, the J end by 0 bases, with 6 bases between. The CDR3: CASSQSRSYEQYF. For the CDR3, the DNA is TGCGCCAGCAGCCAGAGTCGCTCCTACGAGCAGTACTTC.

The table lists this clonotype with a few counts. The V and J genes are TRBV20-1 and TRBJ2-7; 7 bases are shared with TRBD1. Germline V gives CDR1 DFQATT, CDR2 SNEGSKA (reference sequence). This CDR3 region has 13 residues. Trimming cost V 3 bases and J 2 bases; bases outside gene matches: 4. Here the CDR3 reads CSARGDSTYEQYF. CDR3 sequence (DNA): TGCAGTGCTAGGGGGGACAGCACCTACGAGCAGTACTTC.

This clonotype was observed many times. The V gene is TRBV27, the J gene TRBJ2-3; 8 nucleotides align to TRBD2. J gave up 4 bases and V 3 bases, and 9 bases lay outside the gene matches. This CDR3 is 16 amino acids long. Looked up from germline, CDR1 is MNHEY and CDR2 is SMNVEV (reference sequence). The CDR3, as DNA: TGTGCCAGCAGTTTCCGAGCGGGAGAGTTGGCAGATACGCAGTATTTT. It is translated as CASSFRAGELADTQYF.

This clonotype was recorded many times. CDR3 sequence: CASSLSKGYEQFF. CDR3 nucleotides: TGTGCCAGCAGTTTATCGAAGGGGTATGAGCAGTTCTTC. The rearrangement uses TRBV27 and TRBJ2-1, with D possibly matching TRBD1 (5 bases). Germline V gene sequence: CDR1 MNHEY, CDR2 SMNVEV (reference sequence). The CDR3 has 13 residues. V shed 0 bases and J shed 8 bases, with 8 bases lying between them.

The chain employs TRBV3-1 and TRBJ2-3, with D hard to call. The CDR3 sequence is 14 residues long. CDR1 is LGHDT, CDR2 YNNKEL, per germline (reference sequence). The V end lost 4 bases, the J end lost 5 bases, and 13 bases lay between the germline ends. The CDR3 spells CASSPRIMGDTQYF. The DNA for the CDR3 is TGTGCCAGCAGCCCGAGGATTATGGGAGATACGCAGTATTTT.

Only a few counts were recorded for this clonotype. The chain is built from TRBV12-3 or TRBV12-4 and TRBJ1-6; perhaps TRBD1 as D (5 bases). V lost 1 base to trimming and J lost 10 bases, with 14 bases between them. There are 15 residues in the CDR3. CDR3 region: CASSLGGTGESPLHF. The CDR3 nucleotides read TGTGCCAGCAGTTTAGGTGGGACGGGTGAGTCACCCCTCCACTTT.

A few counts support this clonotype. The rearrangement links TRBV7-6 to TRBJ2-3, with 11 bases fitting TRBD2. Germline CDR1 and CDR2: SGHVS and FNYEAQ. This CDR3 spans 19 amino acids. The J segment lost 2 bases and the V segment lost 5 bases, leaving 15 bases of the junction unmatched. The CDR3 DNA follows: TGTGCCAGCAGCCCCAGGACAACTAGCGGGAGCCCCCTCACAGATACGCAGTATTTT. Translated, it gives CASSPRTTSGSPLTDTQYF.

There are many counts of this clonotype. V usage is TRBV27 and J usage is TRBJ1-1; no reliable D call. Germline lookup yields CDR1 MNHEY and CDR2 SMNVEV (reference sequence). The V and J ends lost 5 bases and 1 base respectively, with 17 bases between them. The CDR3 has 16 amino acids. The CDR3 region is CASSHQPPSANTEAFF. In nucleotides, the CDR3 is TGTGCCAGCAGTCACCAACCTCCTTCTGCGAACACTGAAGCTTTCTTT.

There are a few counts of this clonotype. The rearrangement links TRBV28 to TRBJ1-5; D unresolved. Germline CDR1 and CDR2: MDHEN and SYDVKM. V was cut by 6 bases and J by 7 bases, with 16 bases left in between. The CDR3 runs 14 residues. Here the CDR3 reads CASRLFDVWQPQHF. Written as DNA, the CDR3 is TGTGCCAGCAGACTTTTCGATGTTTGGCAGCCCCAGCATTTT.

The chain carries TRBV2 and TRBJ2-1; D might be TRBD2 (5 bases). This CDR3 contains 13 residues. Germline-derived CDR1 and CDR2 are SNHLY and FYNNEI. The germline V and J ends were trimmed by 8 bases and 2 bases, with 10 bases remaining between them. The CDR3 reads CASQEVPYNEQFF. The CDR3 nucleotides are TGTGCCAGCCAGGAGGTGCCCTACAATGAGCAGTTCTTC.